This TCR beta chain stems from a study of blood T cell repertoires in COVID-19. Turning to the study itself: Samples of COVID-19 (acute and convalescent) were obtained from the United States, Italy and Spain.

Trimming left V 0 bases short and J 8 bases short, with 12 bases between. The CDR3 has 14 residues. CDR1 SGDLS and CDR2 YYNGEE come from the germline V gene. Method: immunoSEQ multiplex PCR; TCRdb's copy keeps in-frame clones and lacks some. Found here are under 150,000 clones, roughly 79% of them singletons; the top ten hold 7% to 10%. This chain links TRBV9 with TRBJ2-1; tentative D call: TRBD2 (5 bases). The TCR comes from a human donor with acute or convalescent COVID-19. The donor label of this sample is uncertain. The sequencing sample was made of peripheral blood. CDR3 region: CASSVGLEGDEQFF. The CDR3 DNA follows: TGTGCCAGCAGCGTAGGGCTAGAGGGAGATGAGCAGTTCTTC.